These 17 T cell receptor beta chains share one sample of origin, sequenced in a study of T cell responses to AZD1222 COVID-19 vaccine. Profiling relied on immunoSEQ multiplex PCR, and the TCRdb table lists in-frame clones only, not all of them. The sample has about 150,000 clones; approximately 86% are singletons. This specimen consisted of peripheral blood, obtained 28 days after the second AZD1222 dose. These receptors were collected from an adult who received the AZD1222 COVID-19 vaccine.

CDR3 region: CASSNPAGNTEAFF. CDR3 nucleotides: TGTGCCAGCAGTAATCCCGCAGGGAACACTGAAGCTTTCTTT. J is TRBJ1-1 and V is TRBV6-1, with D unclear. Trimming removed 5 bases at V and 1 base at J, with 11 bases between. The CDR3 has 14 amino acids. Germline V CDR1 and CDR2: MNHNS, SASEGT.

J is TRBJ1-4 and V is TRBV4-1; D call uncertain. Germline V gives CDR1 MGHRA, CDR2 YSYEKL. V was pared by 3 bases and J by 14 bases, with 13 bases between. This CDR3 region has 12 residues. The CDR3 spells CASSHPLGNLFF. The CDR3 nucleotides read TGCGCCAGCAGCCATCCCCTTGGGAACCTGTTTTTT.

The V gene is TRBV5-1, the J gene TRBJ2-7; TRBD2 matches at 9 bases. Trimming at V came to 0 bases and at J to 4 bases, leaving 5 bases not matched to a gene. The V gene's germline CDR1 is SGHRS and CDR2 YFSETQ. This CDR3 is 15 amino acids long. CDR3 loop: CASSLGDAGGYEQYF. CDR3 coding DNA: TGCGCCAGCAGCTTGGGGGACGCGGGAGGGTACGAGCAGTACTTC.

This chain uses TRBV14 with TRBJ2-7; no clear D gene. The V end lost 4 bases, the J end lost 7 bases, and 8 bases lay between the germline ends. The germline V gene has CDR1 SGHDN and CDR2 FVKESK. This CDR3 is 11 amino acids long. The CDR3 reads CASSPTGEQYF. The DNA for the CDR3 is TGTGCCAGCAGCCCCACGGGTGAGCAGTACTTC. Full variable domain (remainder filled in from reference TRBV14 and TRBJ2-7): EAGVTQFPSHSVIEKGQTVTLRCDPISGHDNLYWYRRVMGKEIKFLLHFVKESKQDESGMPNNRFLAERTGGTYSTLKVQPAELEDSGVYFCASSPTGEQYFGPGTRLTVT.

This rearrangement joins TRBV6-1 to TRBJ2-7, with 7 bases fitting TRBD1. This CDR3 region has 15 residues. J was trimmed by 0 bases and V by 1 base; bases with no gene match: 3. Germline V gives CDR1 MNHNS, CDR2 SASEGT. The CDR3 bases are TGTGCCAGCAGTGAAGTGGGGACAGCCTCCTACGAGCAGTACTTC. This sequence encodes CASSEVGTASYEQYF.

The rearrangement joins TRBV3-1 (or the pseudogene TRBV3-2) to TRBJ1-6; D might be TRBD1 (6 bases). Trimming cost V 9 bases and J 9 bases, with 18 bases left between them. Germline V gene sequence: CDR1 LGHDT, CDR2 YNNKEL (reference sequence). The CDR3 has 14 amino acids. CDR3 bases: TGTGCCAGTCGGCGGGGGGGCGAAGGTTCACCCCTCCACTTT. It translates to CASRRGGEGSPLHF.

CDR3: CASSMTLAAGGWQYF. Here the CDR3 DNA reads TGTGCCAGTAGTATGACACTAGCGGCGGGAGGGTGGCAGTACTTC. The V and J genes are TRBV19 and TRBJ2-7, with 9 bases matching TRBD2. Germline CDR1 reads LNHDA; CDR2 reads SQIVND (reference sequence). Trimming at V came to 3 bases and at J to 9 bases, leaving 12 bases not matched to a gene. This CDR3 is built from 15 residues.

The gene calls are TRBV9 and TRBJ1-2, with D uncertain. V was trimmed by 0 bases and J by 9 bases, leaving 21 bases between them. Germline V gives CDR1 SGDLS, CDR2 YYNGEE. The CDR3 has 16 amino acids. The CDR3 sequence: CASSVDSTQRSLSYTF. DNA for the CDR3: TGTGCCAGCAGCGTAGATAGTACACAGCGGTCTTTAAGCTACACCTTC.

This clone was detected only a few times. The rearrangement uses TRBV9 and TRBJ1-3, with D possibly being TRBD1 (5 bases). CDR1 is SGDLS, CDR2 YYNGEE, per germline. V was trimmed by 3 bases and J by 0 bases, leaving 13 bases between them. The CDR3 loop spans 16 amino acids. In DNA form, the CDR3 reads TGTGCCAGCAGCGCCCAGAAGGGGAGCTCTGGAAACACCATATATTTT. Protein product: CASSAQKGSSGNTIYF.

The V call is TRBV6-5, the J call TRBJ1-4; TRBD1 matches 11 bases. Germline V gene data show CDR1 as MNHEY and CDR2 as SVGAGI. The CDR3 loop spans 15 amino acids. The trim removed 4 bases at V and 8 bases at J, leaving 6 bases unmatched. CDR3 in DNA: TGTGCCAGCAGTTGGGACAGGGGGATGAGAGAAAAACTGTTTTTT. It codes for CASSWDRGMREKLFF.

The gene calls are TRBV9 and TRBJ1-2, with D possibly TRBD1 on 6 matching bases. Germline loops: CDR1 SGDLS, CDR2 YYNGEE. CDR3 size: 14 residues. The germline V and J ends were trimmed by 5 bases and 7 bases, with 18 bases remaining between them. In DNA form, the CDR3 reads TGTGCCAGCAGTCCTCGGGGGGGCGCAAGTGGCTACACCTTC. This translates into CASSPRGGASGYTF.

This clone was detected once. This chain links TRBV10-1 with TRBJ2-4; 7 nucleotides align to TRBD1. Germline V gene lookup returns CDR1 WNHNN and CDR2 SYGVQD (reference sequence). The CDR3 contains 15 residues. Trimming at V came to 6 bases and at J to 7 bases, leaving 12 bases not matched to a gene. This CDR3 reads CASRYDRARGNIQYF. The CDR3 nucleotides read TGCGCCAGCAGGTACGACAGGGCTAGGGGGAACATTCAGTACTTC.

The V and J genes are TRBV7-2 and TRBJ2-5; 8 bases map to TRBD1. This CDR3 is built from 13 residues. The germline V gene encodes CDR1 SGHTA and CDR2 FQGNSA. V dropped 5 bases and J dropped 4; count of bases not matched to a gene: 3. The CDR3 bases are TGTGCCAGCAGCCCAGGGGGCACAGAGACCCAGTACTTC. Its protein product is CASSPGGTETQYF.

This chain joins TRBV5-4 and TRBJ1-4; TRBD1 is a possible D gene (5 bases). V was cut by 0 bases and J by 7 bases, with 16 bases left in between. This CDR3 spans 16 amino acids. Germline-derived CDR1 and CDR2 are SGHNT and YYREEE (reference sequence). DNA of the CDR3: TGTGCCAGCAGCTTGGCCCTGGGGGGAGAGCGTGAAAAACTGTTTTTT. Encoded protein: CASSLALGGEREKLFF.

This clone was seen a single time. Written as DNA, the CDR3 is TGTGCCTGGCGTCCGCGGGCTTCCACAGATACGCAGTATTTT. It translates to CAWRPRASTDTQYF. V usage is TRBV30 and J usage is TRBJ2-3; possible D gene TRBD2, 5 bases. The CDR3 is 14 amino acids. V gave up 5 bases and J gave up 2 bases, with 14 bases separating them. CDR1 is GTSNPN and CDR2 is SVGIG in the germline V gene (reference sequence).

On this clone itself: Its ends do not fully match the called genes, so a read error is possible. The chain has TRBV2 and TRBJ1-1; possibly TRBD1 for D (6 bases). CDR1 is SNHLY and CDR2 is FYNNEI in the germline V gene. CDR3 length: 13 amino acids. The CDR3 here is CASSEGGTTMKLF. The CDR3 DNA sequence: TGTGCCAGCAGCGAAGGGGGTACGACCATGAAGCTTTTC.

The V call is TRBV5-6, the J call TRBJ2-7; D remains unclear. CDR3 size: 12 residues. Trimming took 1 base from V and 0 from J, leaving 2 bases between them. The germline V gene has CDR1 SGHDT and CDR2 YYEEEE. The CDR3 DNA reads TGTGCCAGCAGCTTGAGCTCCTACGAGCAGTACTTC. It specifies CASSLSSYEQYF. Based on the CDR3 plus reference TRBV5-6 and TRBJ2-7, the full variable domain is DAGVTQSPTHLIKTRGQQVTLRCSPKSGHDTVSWYQQALGQGPQFIFQYYEEEERQRGNFPDRFSGHQFPNYSSELNVNALLLGDSALYLCASSLSSYEQYFGPGTRLTVT.